The 24 T cell receptor beta chains below all came from one sample that was sequenced in a study of CD8 T cells in Susac syndrome (dated by TCRdb to about 2019). Receptor libraries were prepared by the immunoSEQ multiplex PCR assay. RNA was extracted with the RNeasy kit and roughly 0.45 to 1 ug was reverse transcribed using random hexamers. TCRdb cleaned the public reads at Q25 with fastp, built clones with MiXCR and kept in-frame beta chains. CDR3 protein duplicates are merged, each entry listing the most common genes and DNA. The sample table records some 100,000 distinct CDR3 sequences; around 93% of these occur just once. Of the sample, around 0.12% falls within the top ten clones. Source material: CD8+ T cells from PBMCs. Every receptor here comes from a human donor in good health.

This rearrangement joins TRBV4-1 to TRBJ2-1, with a possible D match to TRBD1 (6 bases). Trimming pared 1 base from V and 2 bases from J, leaving 12 bases between. Germline lookup yields CDR1 MGHRA and CDR2 YSYEKL. The CDR3 sequence is 16 residues long. Here the CDR3 reads CASSQVGQGPYNEQFF. The CDR3 nucleotides read TGCGCCAGCAGCCAAGTGGGGCAGGGGCCCTACAATGAGCAGTTCTTC.

The chain recombines TRBV19 with TRBJ1-5; 7 bases align to TRBD1. The J segment lost 5 bases and the V segment lost 3 bases, leaving 1 base of the junction unmatched. The CDR3 runs 13 residues. Looked up from germline, CDR1 is LNHDA and CDR2 is SQIVND (reference sequence). CDR3 nucleotides: TGTGCCAGTAGTATCCAGGGGGATCAGCCCCAGCATTTT. Translated, it gives CASSIQGDQPQHF.

The chain is built from TRBV29-1 and TRBJ2-1; 8 positions match TRBD1. This CDR3 comprises 13 residues. Germline trimming cut 6 bases from V and 8 bases from J; bases unmatched to any gene: 9. Germline V gene lookup returns CDR1 SQVTM and CDR2 ANQGSEA. The CDR3 spells CSVPGQVSDEQFF. DNA for the CDR3: TGCAGCGTGCCGGGACAGGTGTCGGATGAGCAGTTCTTC.

The chain employs TRBV12-3 or TRBV12-4 and TRBJ2-1, with 16 nucleotides matching TRBD2. Trimming cost V 4 bases and J 2 bases; bases outside gene matches: 2. There are 17 residues in the CDR3. For the CDR3, the DNA is TGTGCCAGCAGTTCAGGGACTAGCGGGGGGGCCTACAATGAGCAGTTCTTC. Its protein is CASSSGTSGGAYNEQFF.

The CDR3 spells CASSPDRLAGGTDTQYF. The CDR3 DNA is TGTGCCAGCAGCCCCGACCGACTAGCGGGGGGCACAGATACGCAGTATTTT. This chain links TRBV5-8 with TRBJ2-3, with 12 positions matching TRBD2. This CDR3 is built from 17 residues. From germline, CDR1 is SGHTS and CDR2 YDEGEE. The junction had 7 bases not matched to a gene; V was cut back by 4 bases and J by 1 base.

The chain couples TRBV29-1 to TRBJ2-1; 8 bases line up with TRBD2. This CDR3 is 14 amino acids long. The V and J ends lost 3 bases and 4 bases, in that order; junction bases with no gene match: 5. Per germline, CDR1 SQVTM and CDR2 ANQGSEA. CDR3 residues: CSVDGTRAYNEQFF. CDR3 in DNA: TGCAGCGTTGACGGGACTAGAGCTTACAATGAGCAGTTCTTC.

This rearrangement joins TRBV14 to TRBJ2-1; the match to TRBD2 covers 10 bases. The junction had 6 bases not matched to a gene; V was cut back by 1 base and J by 3 bases. Germline V gene data show CDR1 as SGHDN and CDR2 as FVKESK. CDR3 size: 17 residues. The CDR3 protein is CASSQGRRTSGYNEQFF. The CDR3 DNA sequence: TGTGCCAGCAGCCAAGGCCGGAGGACTAGCGGCTACAATGAGCAGTTCTTC.

The rearrangement uses TRBV6-5 and TRBJ1-2; D gene ambiguous. The CDR3 extends over 15 amino acids. Germline V CDR1 and CDR2: MNHEY, SVGAGI. V lost 2 bases to trimming and J lost 2 bases, with 12 bases between them. DNA of the CDR3: TGTGCCAGCAGTTACGATCCGGGCGCGAACTATGGCTACACCTTC. This sequence encodes CASSYDPGANYGYTF.

The chain uses TRBV29-1 and TRBJ1-2; D gene uncertain. Trimming took off 5 bases at V and 8 bases at J, with 12 bases between the two ends. Germline CDR1 is SQVTM and CDR2 is ANQGSEA. There are 11 residues in the CDR3. Written as DNA, the CDR3 is TGCAGCGTTCCGATTACGGGAGGCTACACCTTC. Its translation: CSVPITGGYTF.

The chain uses TRBV6-2 or TRBV6-3 and TRBJ2-5; D assignment may be TRBD1 or TRBD2 (5 bases each). V lost 7 bases to trimming and J lost 5 bases, with 17 bases between them. Germline lookup yields CDR1 MNHEY and CDR2 SVGEGT. The CDR3 runs 14 residues. The CDR3 DNA is TGTGCCAGCACCGACTCCGGGACCTATGAGACCCAGTACTTC. Translation gives CASTDSGTYETQYF.

J is TRBJ2-2 and V is TRBV5-8; D not resolved. Between the trimmed V and J ends, which lost 4 bases and 2 bases, there was a span of 12 bases. Per the germline V gene, CDR1 is SGHTS and CDR2 is YDEGEE. The CDR3 covers 15 residues. The CDR3 DNA reads as TGTGCCAGCAGCCGACGGCCCCGAAACACCGGGGAGCTGTTTTTT. Translated, it gives CASSRRPRNTGELFF.

The genes are TRBV20-1 and TRBJ2-7; D is unresolved. The CDR3 contains 14 residues. In germline, CDR1 is DFQATT, CDR2 SNEGSKA (reference sequence). V was shortened by 3 bases and J by 0 bases, with 12 bases between the two germline ends. The CDR3 here is CSASGQSYSYEQYF. The CDR3 bases are TGCAGTGCTAGTGGGCAGTCCTACTCCTACGAGCAGTACTTC.

The J gene is TRBJ1-6, the V gene TRBV15; unclear D gene. This CDR3 comprises 13 residues. Trimming took off 8 bases at V and 7 bases at J, with 12 bases between the two ends. CDR1 and CDR2 from the germline V gene are LNHNV and YYDKDF (reference sequence). The CDR3 DNA sequence: TGTGCCACCCTCTGGCCCGAAAATTCACCCCTCCACTTT. It is translated as CATLWPENSPLHF.

The chain uses TRBV20-1 and TRBJ2-7; unclear D gene. This CDR3 comprises 12 residues. Trimming stripped 0 bases from V and 2 bases from J, with 5 bases between. Germline V gene sequence: CDR1 DFQATT, CDR2 SNEGSKA (reference sequence). As DNA, the CDR3 is TGCAGTGCTAGAGAGGCCACCTACGAGCAGTACTTC. The encoded protein is CSAREATYEQYF.

The chain links TRBV20-1 to TRBJ2-2; 7 bases map to TRBD2. The CDR3 contains 13 residues. Losses at the gene ends were 5 bases for V and 4 bases for J; bases not matched to a gene: 4. CDR1 is DFQATT and CDR2 is SNEGSKA in the germline V gene (reference sequence). The CDR3 DNA reads TGCAGTGCTTCCGGGACTACCACCGGGGAGCTGTTTTTT. This sequence encodes CSASGTTTGELFF.

The chain is built from TRBV29-1 and TRBJ2-2; D not certain. Trimming stripped 0 bases from V and 7 bases from J, with 6 bases between. The germline V gene has CDR1 SQVTM and CDR2 ANQGSEA. The CDR3 runs to 12 residues. The CDR3 DNA reads TGCAGCGTTGAAGATCTAGGCGGGGAGCTGTTTTTT. It is translated as CSVEDLGGELFF.

This CDR3 reads CASSLGQGVSQPQHF. In DNA form, the CDR3 reads TGTGCCAGCAGCTTAGGACAGGGGGTCTCTCAGCCCCAGCATTTT. V usage is TRBV7-2 and J usage is TRBJ1-5, with TRBD1 matching 9 bases. From germline, CDR1 is SGHTA and CDR2 FQGNSA. The V gene end was trimmed by 1 base and the J gene end by 6 bases; junction bases not matched to a gene: 4. There are 15 residues in the CDR3.

The J gene is TRBJ2-1, the V gene TRBV9; either TRBD1 or TRBD2 may supply D (5 bases each). Per the germline V gene, CDR1 is SGDLS and CDR2 is YYNGEE. The CDR3 consists of 12 residues. The V and J ends lost 3 bases and 12 bases respectively, with 13 bases between them. The CDR3 nucleotides read TGTGCCAGCAGCGCTGACGGGACCGGGCAGTTCTTC. As protein: CASSADGTGQFF.

J is TRBJ1-2 and V is TRBV27; D might be TRBD1 (5 bases). The CDR3 is made up of 12 amino acids. Trimming stripped 8 bases from V and 4 bases from J, with 11 bases between. Germline CDR1 MNHEY, CDR2 SMNVEV (reference sequence). CDR3 residues: CASGKGTYGYTF. The DNA for the CDR3 is TGTGCCAGCGGAAAAGGGACCTATGGCTACACCTTC.

The chain couples TRBV12-3 or TRBV12-4 to TRBJ2-1; D is possibly TRBD2 (6 bases). Deletions cut 4 bases from V and 7 bases from J, with 14 bases between. The CDR3 length is 14 residues. CDR3 coding DNA: TGTGCCAGCAGTTCCGCCGGGACTTGGAATGAGCAGTTCTTC. Amino acids: CASSSAGTWNEQFF.

The gene calls are TRBV2 and TRBJ2-6; no firm D call. The CDR3 totals 14 residues. Germline CDR1 is SNHLY and CDR2 is FYNNEI. The V end was cut by 10 bases, the J end by 0 bases, with 10 bases between. The CDR3 DNA is TGTGCCACTGAAGGTAGCTCTGGGGCCAACGTCCTGACTTTC. This translates into CATEGSSGANVLTF. The whole variable domain, remainder taken from reference TRBV2 and TRBJ2-6, is EPEVTQTPSHQVTQMGQEVILRCVPISNHLYFYWYRQILGQKVEFLVSFYNNEISEKSEIFDDQFSVERPDGSNFTLKIRSTKLEDSAMYFCATEGSSGANVLTFGAGSRLTVL.

V gene TRBV29-1 combines with J gene TRBJ2-3; D not certain. CDR1 and CDR2 (germline): SQVTM, ANQGSEA. The CDR3 length is 13 residues. Trimming took off 4 bases at V and 7 bases at J, with 15 bases between the two ends. The CDR3 spells CSVGVESSNTQYF. The CDR3 DNA reads TGCAGCGTTGGGGTGGAGTCATCTAATACGCAGTATTTT.

The chain has TRBV6-5 and TRBJ2-3, with a possible D match to TRBD2 (5 bases). CDR3 length: 16 residues. The germline CDR1 and CDR2 sequences are MNHEY and SVGAGI. Trimming took 2 bases from V and 2 from J, leaving 14 bases between them. CDR3 loop: CASSYGLAYDTDTQYF. Here the CDR3 DNA reads TGTGCCAGCAGTTACGGGCTAGCCTATGACACAGATACGCAGTATTTT.

This chain links TRBV5-6 with TRBJ2-3; D uncertain. The ends were cut back, 5 bases at V and 7 bases at J, with 11 bases in the middle. This CDR3 is 12 amino acids long. Germline lookup yields CDR1 SGHDT and CDR2 YYEEEE. Here the CDR3 DNA reads TGTGCCAGCAGTGTAGGTACTAATACGCAGTATTTT. It translates to CASSVGTNTQYF.